This paragraph covers one T cell receptor beta chain sequence. Antigen specificity is unknown. This sample was taken from a study of T cells in localized non-small cell lung cancer. Study-wide points: Blood T cell density predicted longer survival; adjacent-lung clonality, shorter. Heterogeneity remains possible because sequencing was limited to only one tumor region. Within adjacent lung there appeared a median approximately 57 of the top 100 tumor clones. There was higher T cell clonality in uninvolved adjacent lung than in tumor, and it was highest there.

Sequenced by immunoSEQ multiplex PCR; TCRdb stores in-frame clones only, minus some. The data hold tens of thousands of clones, with roughly 75% observed a single time. Sequencing was performed on peripheral blood, taken before any cancer treatment. The receptor was derived from a male donor at least 60 years old with stage III squamous cell lung carcinoma.

CDR3 bases: TGTGCCAGCAGCTTGGGAGCATCCGGGACAGGGGCTTTCTACGAGCAGTACTTC. Translation gives CASSLGASGTGAFYEQYF. V is TRBV7-2 and J is TRBJ2-7; TRBD1 matches at 10 bases. CDR1 and CDR2 from the germline V gene are SGHTA and FQGNSA. The V gene end was trimmed by 3 bases and the J gene end by 3 bases; junction bases not matched to a gene: 14. There are 18 residues in the CDR3.